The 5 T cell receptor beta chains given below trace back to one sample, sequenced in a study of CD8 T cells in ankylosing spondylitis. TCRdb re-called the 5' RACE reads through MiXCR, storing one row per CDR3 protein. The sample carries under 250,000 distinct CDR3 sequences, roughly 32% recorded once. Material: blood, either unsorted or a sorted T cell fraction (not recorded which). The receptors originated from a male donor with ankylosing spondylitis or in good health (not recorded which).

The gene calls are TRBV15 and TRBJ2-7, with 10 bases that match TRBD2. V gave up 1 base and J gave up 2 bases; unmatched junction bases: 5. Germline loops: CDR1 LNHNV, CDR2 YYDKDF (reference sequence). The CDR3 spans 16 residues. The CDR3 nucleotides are TGTGCCACCAGCAGAGGATTAGCGGGGGGCACCTACGAGCAGTACTTC. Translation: CATSRGLAGGTYEQYF.

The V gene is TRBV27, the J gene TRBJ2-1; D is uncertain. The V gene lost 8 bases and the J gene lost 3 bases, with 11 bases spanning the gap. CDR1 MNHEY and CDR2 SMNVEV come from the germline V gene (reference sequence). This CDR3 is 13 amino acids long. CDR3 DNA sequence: TGTGCCAGCCGTATTCCCGACTACAATGAGCAGTTCTTC. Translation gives CASRIPDYNEQFF.

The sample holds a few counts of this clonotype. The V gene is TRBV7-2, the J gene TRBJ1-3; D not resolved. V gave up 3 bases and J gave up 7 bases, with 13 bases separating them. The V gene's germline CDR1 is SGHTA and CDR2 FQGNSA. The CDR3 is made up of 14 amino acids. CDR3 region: CASSFGIAGNTIYF. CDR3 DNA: TGTGCCAGCAGCTTTGGGATAGCGGGCAACACCATATATTTT.

The CDR3 region is CATSGLAGSDTQYF. DNA for the CDR3: TGTGCCACCAGTGGGCTAGCGGGGTCAGATACGCAGTATTTT. The rearrangement joins TRBV24-1 to TRBJ2-3, with 9 bases that match TRBD2. Germline V lookup: CDR1 KGHDR, CDR2 SFDVKD. The CDR3 consists of 14 residues. J was trimmed by 4 bases and V by 5 bases; bases with no gene match: 3.

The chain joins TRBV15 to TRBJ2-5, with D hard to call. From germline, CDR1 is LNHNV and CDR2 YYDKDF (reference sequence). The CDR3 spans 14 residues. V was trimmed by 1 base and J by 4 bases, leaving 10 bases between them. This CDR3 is CATSRVRTPETQYF. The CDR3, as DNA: TGTGCCACCAGCAGAGTTAGGACCCCAGAGACCCAGTACTTC.